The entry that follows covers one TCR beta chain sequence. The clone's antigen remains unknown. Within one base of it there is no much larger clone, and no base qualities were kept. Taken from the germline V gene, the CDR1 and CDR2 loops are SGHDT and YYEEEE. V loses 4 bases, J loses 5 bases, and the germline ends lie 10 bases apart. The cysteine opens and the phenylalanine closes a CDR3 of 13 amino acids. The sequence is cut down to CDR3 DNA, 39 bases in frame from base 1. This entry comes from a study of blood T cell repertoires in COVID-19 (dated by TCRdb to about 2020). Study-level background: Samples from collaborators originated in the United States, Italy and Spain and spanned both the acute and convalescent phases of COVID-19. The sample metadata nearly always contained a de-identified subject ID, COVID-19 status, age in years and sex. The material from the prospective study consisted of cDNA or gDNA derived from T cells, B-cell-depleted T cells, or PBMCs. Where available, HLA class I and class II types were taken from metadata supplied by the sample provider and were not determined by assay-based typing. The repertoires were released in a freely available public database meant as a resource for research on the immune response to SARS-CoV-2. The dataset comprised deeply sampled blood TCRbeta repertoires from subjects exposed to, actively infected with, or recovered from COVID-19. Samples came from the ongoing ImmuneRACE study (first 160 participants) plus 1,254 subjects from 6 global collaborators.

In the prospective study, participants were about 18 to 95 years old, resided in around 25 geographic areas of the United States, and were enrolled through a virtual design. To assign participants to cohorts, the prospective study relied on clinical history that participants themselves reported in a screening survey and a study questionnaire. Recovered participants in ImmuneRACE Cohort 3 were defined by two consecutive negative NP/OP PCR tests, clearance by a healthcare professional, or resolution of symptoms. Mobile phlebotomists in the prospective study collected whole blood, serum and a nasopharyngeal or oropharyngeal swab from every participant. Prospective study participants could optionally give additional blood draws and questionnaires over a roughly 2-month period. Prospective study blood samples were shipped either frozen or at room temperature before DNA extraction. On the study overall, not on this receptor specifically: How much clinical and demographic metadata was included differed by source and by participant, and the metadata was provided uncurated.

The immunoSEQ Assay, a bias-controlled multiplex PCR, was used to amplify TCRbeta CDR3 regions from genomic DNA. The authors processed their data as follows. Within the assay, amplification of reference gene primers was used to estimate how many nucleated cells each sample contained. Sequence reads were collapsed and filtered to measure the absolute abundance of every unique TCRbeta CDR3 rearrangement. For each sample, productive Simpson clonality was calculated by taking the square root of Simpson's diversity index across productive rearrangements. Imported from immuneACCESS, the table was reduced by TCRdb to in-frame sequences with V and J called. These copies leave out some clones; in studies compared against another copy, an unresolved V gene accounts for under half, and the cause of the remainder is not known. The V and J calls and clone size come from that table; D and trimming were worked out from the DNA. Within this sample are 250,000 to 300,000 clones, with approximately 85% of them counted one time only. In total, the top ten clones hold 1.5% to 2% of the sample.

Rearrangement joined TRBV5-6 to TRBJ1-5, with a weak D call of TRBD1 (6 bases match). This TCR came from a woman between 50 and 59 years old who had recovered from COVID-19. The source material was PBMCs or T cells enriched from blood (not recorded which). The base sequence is TGTGCCAGCAGCCGAGGGGGGGATCAGCCCCAGCATTTT. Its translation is CASSRGGDQPQHF.